This T cell receptor (beta chain) was captured by sequencing in a study of tumor-infiltrating lymphocytes in primary liver carcinoma. Germline lookup yields CDR1 MDHEN and CDR2 SYDVKM. This CDR3 is built from 14 residues. cDNA specific to TCR beta was made from around 530 ng of total RNA, with a constant-region primer employed for priming. Three rounds of nested multiplex PCR with slightly modified ARM-PCR produced TCR beta libraries. The opening two PCR rounds, around 11 cycles each, paired TRBV1-TRBV30 forward primers with a C-beta reverse primer. TCRdb re-called the multiplex PCR reads with MiXCR, one entry per CDR3 protein. The sample includes 90,000 to 150,000 distinct CDR3 sequences, less than 75% of them seen just once. From 20-30 mg of unsorted bulk tissue, DNA and RNA were co-extracted together. This clonotype appeared a single time. An end of the junction differs from the germline gene, which may be a read error.

Input material: tumor-adjacent normal liver tissue. V and J are TRBV28 and TRBJ2-1, with D unclear. The sequence came from an older woman with primary liver carcinoma and hepatitis B virus infection. The CDR3 loop is CASSFEPIYNEQFF. CDR3 sequence (DNA): TGTGCTAGCAGTTTTGAGCCCATCTACAATGAGCAGTTCTTC.